This TCR beta chain was identified during a study of PD-L1 blockade in urothelial cancer. Study-level information: Blood underwent analysis 3 weeks (second dose) and 6 weeks after treatment began.

Comments on this clone: Its specificity is unknown.

Findings of the study overall: Lower than median blood TCR clonality before treatment predicted better survival.

Sequenced by immunoSEQ multiplex PCR; TCRdb stores in-frame clones only, minus some. In the table there are 35,000 to 40,000 clones, approximately 80% of which are singletons. Between the trimmed V and J ends, which lost 7 bases and 8 bases, there was a span of 20 bases. Germline loops: CDR1 MDHEN, CDR2 SYDVKM. This CDR3 has 15 residues. This clonotype was obtained from a man between 60 and 75 years old with urothelial cancer. The rearrangement links TRBV28 to TRBJ1-4, with unresolved D. The source material was PBMCs, sampled around atezolizumab (anti-PD-L1) treatment. CDR3 region: CASTPTRPDGEKLFF. Here the CDR3 DNA reads TGTGCCAGCACTCCTACTCGTCCCGACGGGGAAAAACTGTTTTTT.